This entry describes one TCR beta chain. Its antigen remains unknown. The CDR3 covers 12 residues. V lost 4 bases, J lost 8 bases, and 11 bases lay in between. Germline CDR1 is SNHLY and CDR2 is FYNNEI. This specimen comes from a study of Tregs in tolerant kidney transplant recipients. Study summary: Recipient Tregs were cultured less than 20 days with activated donor B cells and IL-2. Sorting after B cell culture yielded CD25+CD127- and 4-1BB+CD40L- CD4+ cells. A roughly 3-day belatacept mixed lymphocyte reaction, sometimes plus 5-day graft donor restimulation, preceded CD4+CD25+CD127- sorting.

Overall study results and limits: Biological reproducibility was not directly addressed in this study.

Sequencing used immunoSEQ multiplex PCR; TCRdb keeps in-frame clones, though not all of them. The table has roughly 5,000 clones, roughly 89% seen once. V is TRBV2 and J is TRBJ1-1; D gene ambiguous. Sequenced here: Tregs from blood cultured with allogeneic cells, sampled before the transplant. The clonotype was recovered from a human patient who received a combined kidney and bone marrow transplant. CDR3 sequence reads: CASSGLGFEAFF. The DNA for the CDR3 is TGTGCCAGCAGTGGCCTTGGGTTCGAAGCTTTCTTT. The entire variable domain, with the rest obtained from reference TRBV2 and TRBJ1-1, is as follows: EPEVTQTPSHQVTQMGQEVILRCVPISNHLYFYWYRQILGQKVEFLVSFYNNEISEKSEIFDDQFSVERPDGSNFTLKIRSTKLEDSAMYFCASSGLGFEAFFGQGTRLTVV.